This T cell receptor (beta chain) was documented in a study of shared clonotypes between healthy human individuals. The germline CDR1 and CDR2 sequences are SGHDT and YYEEEE. This CDR3 comprises 14 residues. The ends lost 4 bases at V and 10 bases at J; junction bases unmatched: 6. Overall study results and limits: As a rule, naive subsets had a larger estimated richness than memory subsets.

Assay: immunoSEQ multiplex PCR; the TCRdb copy retains only in-frame clones and omits some. Among approximately 980,000 clones listed, about three quarters were seen once. A split of CD4+ cells into CD45RA+ naive and CD45RA-negative memory subsets was performed. Note on this clone: Its target is not known. The same CDR3 arises from other DNA sequences in this sample as well.

This receptor was taken from a man between 18 and 35 years old in good health. The sample comprised memory CD4+ T cells sorted from blood. The sample's subset: CD45RA-negative fraction. The rearrangement joins TRBV5-6 to TRBJ1-6; 9 nucleotides agree with TRBD1. CDR3 sequence: CASSLGQGGSPLHF. DNA for the CDR3: TGTGCCAGCAGCCTGGGACAGGGAGGCTCACCCCTCCACTTT.